This is a list of T cell receptor beta chains from one sample in a study of blood T cell repertoires in COVID-19. Profiled with immunoSEQ multiplex PCR; TCRdb holds only in-frame clones, not every one. The sample lists 150,000 to 200,000 clones; roughly 87% were seen once. Sequenced material: peripheral blood. These TCRs come from an older woman with COVID-19, enrolled during active disease. The CDR3 runs from the conserved cysteine through the conserved F or W. D genes are given only for firm matches. The size of a clone is reported for some rows only, either as once, few or many, or as a class for expanded clones.

clone size	V gene	D gene	J gene	CDR3 DNA	CDR3 protein
NA	TRBV4-1	TRBD2	TRBJ2-1	TGCGCCAGCAGCCAGCGACCGGAGTCTAGCGGGGCAACTTACAATGAGCAGTTCTTC	CASSQRPESSGATYNEQFF
NA	TRBV28	NA	TRBJ1-2	TGTGCCAGCAGCACCGGACAGTTCAACTATGGCTACACCTTC	CASSTGQFNYGYTF
NA	TRBV5-1	NA	TRBJ2-2	TGCGCCAGCAGCTTCGCGGTTCTTGGCACCGGGGAGCTGTTTTTT	CASSFAVLGTGELFF
NA	TRBV5-1	NA	TRBJ2-2	TGCGCCAGCAGCATACAGGGCCCTAACACCGGGGAGCTGTTTTTT	CASSIQGPNTGELFF
NA	TRBV19	NA	TRBJ1-5	TGTGCCAGTAGTATAGATGACAGCCGCAATCAGCCCCAGCATTTT	CASSIDDSRNQPQHF
once	TRBV3-1/TRBV3-2	TRBD1	TRBJ2-7	TGTGCCAGCAGCCAAGCAGGGGGTCAGGGCGAGCAGTACTTC	CASSQAGGQGEQYF
NA	TRBV7-2	NA	TRBJ2-7	TGTGCCAGCAGCTTAGGACAGCCCCCCTACGAGCAGTACTTC	CASSLGQPPYEQYF
NA	TRBV19	TRBD2	TRBJ2-1	TGTGCCAGTAGCGAGAGGGGTAGCGGGGGACTAATGAATGAGCAGTTCTTC	CASSERGSGGLMNEQFF
NA	TRBV4-3	TRBD1	TRBJ1-1	TGCGCCAGCAGCCAAGAGCCGGGACAGGGGTTGATAACTGAAGCTTTCTTT	CASSQEPGQGLITEAFF
NA	TRBV5-1	TRBD1	TRBJ1-5	TGCGCCAGCAGCCTACAGGGGGGTGGGCAGCCCCAGCATTTT	CASSLQGGGQPQHF
NA	TRBV7-9	NA	TRBJ1-5	TGTGCCAGCAGCTTGGACAGCCTCAATCAGCCCCAGCATTTT	CASSLDSLNQPQHF
NA	TRBV7-2	NA	TRBJ2-7	TGTGCCAGCAGCTTAGGGCAGGGCGGGACCTACGAGCAGTACTTC	CASSLGQGGTYEQYF
NA	TRBV6-5	NA	TRBJ2-7	TGTGCCAGCGGGTGGGCCAGTCTGGACAGCTACGAGCAGTACTTC	CASGWASLDSYEQYF
NA	TRBV6-4	NA	TRBJ2-2	TGTGCCAGCAGTGGGGGGGACACCGGGGAGCTGTTTTTT	CASSGGDTGELFF
NA	TRBV29-1	TRBD2	TRBJ2-7	TGCAGCGTGGTTAGCGGGAGGAGCTCCTACGAGCAGTACTTC	CSVVSGRSSYEQYF
NA	TRBV6-6	NA	TRBJ2-3	TGTGCCAGCCAGGGGATCCGCACAGATACGCAGTATTTT	CASQGIRTDTQYF
NA	TRBV28	NA	TRBJ1-3	TGTGCCAGCAGTTGGGGCGGGGGGTCCACCATATATTTT	CASSWGGGSTIYF
many	TRBV15	TRBD1	TRBJ1-2	TGTGCCACCAGCAGAGATATGACAGGGATGGGGCCTAACTATGGCTACACCTTC	CATSRDMTGMGPNYGYTF
few	TRBV7-6	TRBD2	TRBJ2-1	TGTGCCAGCAGCCTGTTAGCGGGAGCCTACAATGAGCAGTTCTTC	CASSLLAGAYNEQFF
NA	TRBV19	TRBD1	TRBJ2-7	TGTGCCAGTAGTGTCTCCGGGACAGGGACCTACGAGCAGTACTTC	CASSVSGTGTYEQYF
few	TRBV21-1	NA	TRBJ2-7	TGTGCCAGCAGCCAACCCCCCGGGACTAGCATCTACGAGCAGTACTTC	CASSQPPGTSIYEQYF
NA	TRBV28	TRBD1	TRBJ2-3	TGTGCCAGCAGATTCCAGGGGGCAGATACGCAGTATTTT	CASRFQGADTQYF
NA	TRBV9	TRBD2	TRBJ2-2	TGTGCCAGCAGCGTTGGGACTAGCGGGAGCGTGAGAATGGCCGGGGAGCTGTTTTTT	CASSVGTSGSVRMAGELFF
NA	TRBV4-3	TRBD1	TRBJ2-2	TGCGCCAGCAGCCCAGGGACAGGGGGGAACACCGGGGAGCTGTTTTTT	CASSPGTGGNTGELFF
NA	TRBV6-2/TRBV6-3	NA	TRBJ1-2	TGTGCCAGCAGTTACTCGACCGGGGGTGGCTACACCTTC	CASSYSTGGGYTF
NA	TRBV7-9	NA	TRBJ1-5	TGTGCCAGCAGCTCTGACAGTTCGGTCAATCAGCCCCAGCATTTT	CASSSDSSVNQPQHF
NA	TRBV28	NA	TRBJ2-3	TGTGCCAGCAGCCCAGTTGTGCCAGATACGCAGTATTTT	CASSPVVPDTQYF
once	TRBV6-2/TRBV6-3	TRBD1	TRBJ2-7	TGTGCCAGCAGACCTGGACAGGGGCTGTACGAGCAGTACTTC	CASRPGQGLYEQYF
NA	TRBV10-1	TRBD2	TRBJ2-7	TGCGCCAGCAGTGAGGGGGGACTAGCGGGGAGCTACGAGCAGTACTTC	CASSEGGLAGSYEQYF